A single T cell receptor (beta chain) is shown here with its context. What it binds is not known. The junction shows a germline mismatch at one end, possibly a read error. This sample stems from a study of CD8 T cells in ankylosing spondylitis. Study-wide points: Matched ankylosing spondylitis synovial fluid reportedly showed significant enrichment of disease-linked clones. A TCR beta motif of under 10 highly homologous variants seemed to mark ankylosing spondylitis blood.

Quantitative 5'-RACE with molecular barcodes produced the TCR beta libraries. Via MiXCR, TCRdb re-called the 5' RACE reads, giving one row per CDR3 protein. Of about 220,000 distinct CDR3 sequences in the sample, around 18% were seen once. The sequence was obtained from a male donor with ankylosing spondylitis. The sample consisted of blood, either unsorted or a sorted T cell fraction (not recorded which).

The CDR3 sequence is CACSQDRGMDEQFF. DNA of the CDR3: TGCGCCTGCAGCCAAGATCGGGGGATGGATGAGCAGTTCTTC. This chain uses TRBV4-1 with TRBJ2-1, with D perhaps matching TRBD2 (6 bases). The CDR3 has 14 amino acids. Germline values: CDR1 MGHRA, CDR2 YSYEKL.